The clone carrying this T cell receptor (beta chain) was recorded a few times. Its target is not known. CDR1 and CDR2 from the germline V gene are LGHNA and YSLEER. The CDR3 covers 21 residues. J was trimmed by 3 bases and V by 0 bases; bases with no gene match: 15. This entry comes from a study of cytomegalovirus exposure and HLA in healthy donors. Overall study findings and caveats: Certain sequence variants were highly shared and formed a cluster, and this cluster was likely a sequencing artifact. Indistinguishability led to the exclusion of some V segments, TRBV6-2 and TRBV6-3 included. Later findings reportedly placed an Asian-associated ancestry cluster below the approximately 670-donor mean for N-insertions. Looking again later, the authors saw that most CMV-associated TCR beta chains seemed HLA-restricted.

Primers: 60 Vbeta forward and 13 Jbeta reverse. The method was immunoSEQ multiplex PCR; TCRdb's version includes in-frame clones alone and lacks a portion of them. The profile shows 95,000 to 150,000 clones, 75% of them singletons. Material for sequencing was PBMCs. The clonotype comes from a woman aged 40-49 years in good health and CMV-seropositive. This rearrangement joins TRBV4-3 to TRBJ2-1, with TRBD2 identical over 12 bases. CDR3 nucleotides: TGCGCCAGCAGCCAAGATTTGGCCTGGCTAGCGGGAGGGGCGGACTACAATGAGCAGTTCTTC. As protein: CASSQDLAWLAGGADYNEQFF.